A single sample is the source of the 32 T cell receptor beta chains below, sequenced in a study of blood T cell repertoires in COVID-19. Libraries were prepared by immunoSEQ multiplex PCR; TCRdb keeps only in-frame clonotypes and omits some of them. The sample consists of about 220,000 clones, around 84% of them appearing once. Sequenced sample: peripheral blood. The receptor set was obtained from a man over 45 who had recovered from COVID-19.

The CDR3, as DNA: TGTGCCAGCAGCTTGTTTTCAGCGGGGTTCTCCTACAATGAGCAGTTCTTC. It codes for CASSLFSAGFSYNEQFF. The J gene is TRBJ2-1, the V gene TRBV5-8, with 7 bases fitting TRBD2. The V gene's germline CDR1 is SGHTS and CDR2 YDEGEE. V lost 1 base to trimming and J lost 0 bases; unmatched junction nucleotides: 7. This CDR3 comprises 17 residues.

The chain carries TRBV18 and TRBJ2-2, with TRBD1 identical over 7 bases. J lost 4 bases, V lost 1 base, and 0 bases had no gene match. Germline V lookup: CDR1 KGHSH, CDR2 LQKENI. The CDR3 consists of 14 residues. The CDR3 coding sequence is TGTGCCAGCTCACCACGACAGGGCACCGGGGAGCTGTTTTTT. Protein product: CASSPRQGTGELFF.

The V call is TRBV19, the J call TRBJ1-5; 9 nucleotides agree with TRBD1. Germline values: CDR1 LNHDA, CDR2 SQIVND (reference sequence). The CDR3 contains 13 residues. The J segment lost 7 bases and the V segment lost 6 bases, leaving 4 bases of the junction unmatched. Here the CDR3 reads CASRDRGDQPQHF. The CDR3, as DNA: TGTGCCAGTAGGGACAGGGGAGACCAGCCCCAGCATTTT.

The gene calls are TRBV5-5 and TRBJ1-1; D gene ambiguous. The CDR3 length is 17 residues. The germline gives CDR1 SGHKS, CDR2 YYEKEE (reference sequence). V lost 4 bases, J lost 0 bases, and 19 bases lay in between. CDR3 coding DNA: TGTGCCAGCAGCGTAAGCATCGGGTCGAACATGAACACTGAAGCTTTCTTT. Translation gives CASSVSIGSNMNTEAFF.

The gene calls are TRBV2 and TRBJ2-3; 12 bases fit TRBD1. Germline trimming cut 7 bases from V and 6 bases from J; bases unmatched to any gene: 8. There are 15 residues in the CDR3. Germline CDR1 and CDR2: SNHLY and FYNNEI. The CDR3 nucleotides are TGTGCCAGCACCCCGGGACAGGGGGCAGTTGATACGCAGTATTTT. The encoded protein is CASTPGQGAVDTQYF.

A note on this clone: The same CDR3 is also encoded by other DNA sequences in this sample. V usage is TRBV7-2 and J usage is TRBJ2-5, with D possibly matching TRBD2 (6 bases). The CDR3 has 14 amino acids. Trimming shortened V by 3 bases and J by 4 bases, and 12 bases separated the two germline ends. The V gene's germline CDR1 is SGHTA and CDR2 FQGNSA. The CDR3, as DNA: TGTGCCAGCAGCTTGGCGGGAAGGGGAGAGACCCAGTACTTC. This codes for CASSLAGRGETQYF.

This rearrangement joins TRBV3-1 (or the pseudogene TRBV3-2) to TRBJ2-3; D gene ambiguous. The CDR3 consists of 17 residues. The V end lost 0 bases, the J end lost 2 bases, and 15 bases lay between the germline ends. CDR1 and CDR2 (germline): LGHDT, YNNKEL (reference sequence). CDR3 sequence (DNA): TGTGCCAGCAGCCAAGATCCAGGCCAGTGGGCCACAGATACGCAGTATTTT. This sequence encodes CASSQDPGQWATDTQYF.

The chain couples TRBV14 to TRBJ2-6, with D perhaps matching TRBD2 (5 bases). V lost 1 base and J 1 base, leaving 8 bases between the germline ends. CDR1 is SGHDN and CDR2 is FVKESK in the germline V gene. The CDR3 runs 16 residues. CDR3 nucleotides: TGTGCCAGCAGCCAAGTCGGCGGGTCTGGGGCCAACGTCCTGACTTTC. As protein: CASSQVGGSGANVLTF.

V usage is TRBV5-1 and J usage is TRBJ2-5; 14 bases fit TRBD2. The CDR3 length is 18 residues. Unmatched junction bases numbered 11, after V lost 3 bases and J lost 4 bases. The germline V gene has CDR1 SGHRS and CDR2 YFSETQ. The DNA of the CDR3 is TGCGCCAGCAGCTCCATACCGACTAGCGGGAGGGCAAGAGAGACCCAGTACTTC. This gives the protein CASSSIPTSGRARETQYF.

The chain carries TRBV10-1 and TRBJ2-1, with 14 bases identical to TRBD2. V gave up 2 bases and J gave up 8 bases; unmatched junction bases: 2. CDR1 is WNHNN and CDR2 is SYGVQD in the germline V gene (reference sequence). The CDR3 consists of 15 residues. In DNA form, the CDR3 reads TGCGCCAGCAGTGAGGGGACTAGCGGGAGCGATGAGCAGTTCTTC. This sequence encodes CASSEGTSGSDEQFF.

The rearrangement uses TRBV2 and TRBJ2-7, with 9 bases identical to TRBD2. V lost 6 bases, J lost 2 bases, and 8 bases stayed unmatched. This CDR3 is built from 15 residues. The germline gives CDR1 SNHLY, CDR2 FYNNEI. CDR3 DNA sequence: TGTGCCAGCAGCGACAACGGACTAGCGACCTACGAGCAGTACTTC. This translates into CASSDNGLATYEQYF. The variable domain in full, with the rest retrieved from reference TRBV2 and TRBJ2-7, is EPEVTQTPSHQVTQMGQEVILRCVPISNHLYFYWYRQILGQKVEFLVSFYNNEISEKSEIFDDQFSVERPDGSNFTLKIRSTKLEDSAMYFCASSDNGLATYEQYFGPGTRLTVT.

V usage is TRBV5-1 and J usage is TRBJ2-2, with 9 bases that match TRBD1. The CDR3 spans 15 residues. V lost 4 bases to trimming and J lost 3 bases; unmatched junction nucleotides: 4. Germline V gene data show CDR1 as SGHRS and CDR2 as YFSETQ. The CDR3 nucleotides are TGCGCCAGCAGCACCTGGACAGGGGACACCGGGGAGCTGTTTTTT. This gives the protein CASSTWTGDTGELFF.

The chain uses TRBV28 and TRBJ2-1; the match to TRBD2 covers 14 bases. The V segment lost 5 bases and the J segment 2 bases; nucleotides outside the gene matches: 5. This CDR3 region has 17 residues. Germline CDR1 is MDHEN and CDR2 is SYDVKM. For the CDR3, the DNA is TGTGCCAGCAGTCAGGGACTAGCGGGAGATCCCTACAATGAGCAGTTCTTC. This encodes CASSQGLAGDPYNEQFF. The full variable domain, with the rest looked up from reference TRBV28 and TRBJ2-1, is DVKVTQSSRYLVKRTGEKVFLECVQDMDHENMFWYRQDPGLGLRLIYFSYDVKMKEKGDIPEGYSVSREKKERFSLILESASTNQTSMYLCASSQGLAGDPYNEQFFGPGTRLTVL.

This clone was detected only a few times. The chain employs TRBV27 and TRBJ1-4; TRBD1 matches at 8 bases. Looked up from germline, CDR1 is MNHEY and CDR2 is SMNVEV (reference sequence). The CDR3 length is 15 residues. The V gene end was trimmed by 3 bases and the J gene end by 7 bases; junction bases not matched to a gene: 7. The CDR3 protein is CASSLGAGGPEKLFF. DNA of the CDR3: TGTGCCAGCAGTTTGGGAGCAGGGGGCCCTGAAAAACTGTTTTTT.

The rearrangement joins TRBV24-1 to TRBJ2-3; 11 bases fit TRBD1. Germline CDR1 KGHDR, CDR2 SFDVKD. CDR3 length equals 19 residues. With 3 bases clipped from V and 3 bases from J, the junction kept 13 bases outside the gene matches. The CDR3 region has the DNA TGTGCCACCAGTGATGAAGTGGGGACAGGGGGATTTTTAACAGATACGCAGTATTTT. Translating gives CATSDEVGTGGFLTDTQYF.

The genes are TRBV28 and TRBJ2-2; 10 bases agree with TRBD2. Germline V gene sequence: CDR1 MDHEN, CDR2 SYDVKM. J gave up 7 bases and V 6 bases, and 2 bases lay outside the gene matches. CDR3 length: 13 residues. In nucleotides, the CDR3 is TGTGCCAGCAGGCTAGCGGGAGTCGGGGAGCTGTTTTTT. Encoded protein: CASRLAGVGELFF.

The chain employs TRBV29-1 and TRBJ1-2; unclear D gene. Looked up from germline, CDR1 is SQVTM and CDR2 is ANQGSEA. CDR3 length: 12 amino acids. The V end lost 4 bases, the J end lost 4 bases, and 10 bases lay between the germline ends. The CDR3 is CSVGGERYGYTF. In DNA form, the CDR3 reads TGCAGCGTTGGGGGAGAGCGCTATGGCTACACCTTC. The whole variable domain, filled in from reference TRBV29-1 and TRBJ1-2, reads SAVISQKPSRDICQRGTSLTIQCQVDSQVTMMFWYRQQPGQSLTLIATANQGSEATYESGFVIDKFPISRPNLTFSTLTVSNMSPEDSSIYLCSVGGERYGYTFGSGTRLTVV.

The rearrangement links TRBV28 to TRBJ2-5, with D maybe TRBD2 (5 bases). The germline CDR1 and CDR2 sequences are MDHEN and SYDVKM. This CDR3 region has 14 residues. Trimming left V 5 bases short and J 5 bases short, with 15 bases between. The CDR3 region is CASSPPTREETQYF. CDR3 nucleotides: TGTGCCAGCAGTCCCCCGACAAGGGAGGAGACCCAGTACTTC.

This chain joins TRBV5-1 and TRBJ2-7, with TRBD2 matching 8 bases. The CDR3 loop spans 14 amino acids. V lost 2 bases and J lost 2; bases outside the gene matches: 3. Per the germline V gene, CDR1 is SGHRS and CDR2 is YFSETQ. The CDR3 DNA is TGCGCCAGCAGCTTAGCGGGAGCCCCCTACGAGCAGTACTTC. Its translation: CASSLAGAPYEQYF.

The rearrangement links TRBV21-1 to TRBJ2-1; the listed D gene, TRBD2, was not tested against the DNA. TRBV21-1 is termed a pseudogene. The CDR3 loop spans 17 amino acids. The DNA for the CDR3 is TGTGCCATCAGGAATGGGACTAGCGGGAGCCCCTACAATGAGCAGTTCTTC. This translates into CAIRNGTSGSPYNEQFF.

V usage is TRBV7-9 and J usage is TRBJ2-1; 8 nucleotides align to TRBD2. The CDR3 spans 17 residues. V shed 4 bases and J 2 bases; nucleotides not matched to a gene: 10. The germline V gene has CDR1 SEHNR and CDR2 FQNEAQ (reference sequence). CDR3 nucleotide sequence: TGTGCCAGCAGCTCCGGGACGGGACTAGGGACCTACAATGAGCAGTTCTTC. It translates to CASSSGTGLGTYNEQFF.

This chain connects TRBV5-1 to TRBJ2-4; D is possibly TRBD2 (6 bases). Per the germline V gene, CDR1 is SGHRS and CDR2 is YFSETQ. The CDR3 has 14 amino acids. The ends were cut back, 0 bases at V and 8 bases at J, with 12 bases in the middle. This CDR3 is CASSLETGEDIQYF. The CDR3 bases are TGCGCCAGCAGCTTGGAGACGGGAGAGGACATTCAGTACTTC.

This chain uses TRBV30 with TRBJ2-5; no reliable D call. The germline CDR1 and CDR2 sequences are GTSNPN and SVGIG (reference sequence). This CDR3 spans 13 amino acids. The V gene lost 0 bases and the J gene lost 2 bases, with 7 bases spanning the gap. This chain's CDR3 is CAWSVMQQETQYF. The CDR3 bases are TGTGCCTGGAGTGTAATGCAGCAAGAGACCCAGTACTTC. Combining the CDR3 with reference TRBV30 and TRBJ2-5 gives the whole variable domain SQTIHQWPATLVQPVGSPLSLECTVEGTSNPNLYWYRQAAGRGLQLLFYSVGIGQISSEVPQNLSASRPQDRQFILSSKKLLLSDSGFYLCAWSVMQQETQYFGPGTRLLVL.

V usage is TRBV28 and J usage is TRBJ2-2; D perhaps matches TRBD1 (7 bases). V was cut by 5 bases and J by 5 bases, with 15 bases left in between. Per the germline V gene, CDR1 is MDHEN and CDR2 is SYDVKM. The CDR3 totals 15 residues. CDR3 sequence reads: CASSQQGRRTGELFF. In DNA, the CDR3 is TGTGCCAGCAGTCAACAGGGGAGGAGGACCGGGGAGCTGTTTTTT.

The chain has TRBV19 and TRBJ2-2; 10 bases match TRBD2. The J segment lost 5 bases and the V segment lost 5 bases, leaving 5 bases of the junction unmatched. CDR1 is LNHDA, CDR2 SQIVND, per germline (reference sequence). The CDR3 runs 15 residues. CDR3: CASSGRTSGTGELFF. Here the CDR3 DNA reads TGTGCCAGTAGTGGTCGGACTAGCGGAACCGGGGAGCTGTTTTTT.

J is TRBJ2-5 and V is TRBV5-4; 8 bases agree with TRBD1. Germline trimming cut 4 bases from V and 2 bases from J; bases unmatched to any gene: 7. Looked up from germline, CDR1 is SGHNT and CDR2 is YYREEE (reference sequence). The CDR3 totals 15 residues. CDR3 sequence reads: CASSARTGLQETQYF. CDR3 DNA: TGTGCCAGCAGCGCGCGGACAGGGCTACAAGAGACCCAGTACTTC. Full variable domain (missing parts from reference TRBV5-4 and TRBJ2-5): ETGVTQSPTHLIKTRGQQVTLRCSSQSGHNTVSWYQQALGQGPQFIFQYYREEENGRGNFPPRFSGLQFPNYSSELNVNALELDDSALYLCASSARTGLQETQYFGPGTRLLVL.

V gene TRBV27 combines with J gene TRBJ2-5, with TRBD1 matching 9 bases. V was pared by 5 bases and J by 5 bases, with 9 bases of the junction left unmatched. CDR1 is MNHEY, CDR2 SMNVEV, per germline (reference sequence). The CDR3 contains 15 residues. The CDR3 loop is CASSGHRGRLETQYF. Here the CDR3 DNA reads TGTGCCAGCAGTGGCCACAGGGGGCGATTGGAGACCCAGTACTTC.

The chain joins TRBV11-2 to TRBJ2-3; the match to TRBD2 covers 9 bases. The CDR3 is made up of 16 amino acids. CDR1 is SGHAT and CDR2 is FQNNGV in the germline V gene. The trim removed 3 bases at V and 3 bases at J, leaving 7 bases unmatched. The CDR3 sequence is CASSLGLAGTTDTQYF. As DNA, the CDR3 is TGTGCCAGCAGCTTGGGTCTAGCGGGAACAACAGATACGCAGTATTTT. Combining the CDR3 with reference TRBV11-2 and TRBJ2-3 gives the whole variable domain EAGVAQSPRYKIIEKRQSVAFWCNPISGHATLYWYQQILGQGPKLLIQFQNNGVVDDSQLPKDRFSAERLKGVDSTLKIQPAKLEDSAVYLCASSLGLAGTTDTQYFGPGTRLTVL.

The V gene is TRBV2, the J gene TRBJ1-1, with D unresolved. Germline CDR1 is SNHLY and CDR2 is FYNNEI. The CDR3 sequence is 13 residues long. V lost 4 bases, J lost 7 bases, and 13 bases lay in between. The CDR3, as DNA: TGTGCCAGCAGTGGACTGGGGAGGAATGAAGCTTTCTTT. Translation gives CASSGLGRNEAFF.

The genes are TRBV2 and TRBJ2-1; no reliable D call. The CDR3 has 11 residues. V dropped 6 bases and J dropped 9 bases, with 9 bases sitting between them. Germline CDR1 reads SNHLY; CDR2 reads FYNNEI. In DNA, the CDR3 is TGTGCCAGCAGCGCCTCGGGTGAGCAGTTCTTC. This gives the protein CASSASGEQFF.

V and J are TRBV4-1 and TRBJ2-7; 11 nucleotides match TRBD2. Germline CDR1 and CDR2: MGHRA and YSYEKL. This CDR3 is 15 amino acids long. The trim removed 3 bases at V and 3 bases at J, leaving 4 bases unmatched. CDR3 sequence (DNA): TGCGCCAGCAGCCACGAACTAGCGGGAGACTACGAGCAGTACTTC. Amino acids: CASSHELAGDYEQYF.

For the CDR3, the DNA is TGTGCCAGCGGGTACCAGTCGGGACAGGGTATTCGGGAGACCCAGTACTTC. The encoded protein is CASGYQSGQGIRETQYF. The chain employs TRBV3-1 (or the pseudogene TRBV3-2) and TRBJ2-5; the match to TRBD1 covers 9 bases. J was trimmed by 5 bases and V by 8 bases; bases with no gene match: 18. Germline V gene lookup returns CDR1 LGHDT and CDR2 YNNKEL (reference sequence). The CDR3 length is 17 residues.